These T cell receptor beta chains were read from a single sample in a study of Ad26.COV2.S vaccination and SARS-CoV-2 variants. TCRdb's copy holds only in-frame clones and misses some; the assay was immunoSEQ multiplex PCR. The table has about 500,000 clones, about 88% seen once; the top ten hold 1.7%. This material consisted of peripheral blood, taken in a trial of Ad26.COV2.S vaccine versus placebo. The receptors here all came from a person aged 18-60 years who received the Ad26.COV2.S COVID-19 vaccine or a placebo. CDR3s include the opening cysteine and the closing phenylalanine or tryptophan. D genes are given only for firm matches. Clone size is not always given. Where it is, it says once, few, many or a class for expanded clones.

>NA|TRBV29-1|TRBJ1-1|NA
TGCAGCGTTGTTAAGGGTACCACTGAAGCTTTCTTT
CSVVKGTTEAFF
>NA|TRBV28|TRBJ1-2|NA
TGTGCCAGCAGCCCTATTCAGGGAGACGGCTACACCTTC
CASSPIQGDGYTF
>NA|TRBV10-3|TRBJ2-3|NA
TGTGCCACTACCTTTCTAGGCGGGGAGGTGGGCACAGATACGCAGTATTTT
CATTFLGGEVGTDTQYF
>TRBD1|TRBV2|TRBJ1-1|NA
TGTGCCAGCACACGACAGGGGCCCACTGAAGCTTTCTTT
CASTRQGPTEAFF
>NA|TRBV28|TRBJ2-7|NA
TGTGCCAGCAGCCTCCCCGCGTCCTCCTACGAGCAGTACTTC
CASSLPASSYEQYF
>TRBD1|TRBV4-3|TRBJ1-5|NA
TGCGCCAGCAGCCAAGATTTCAGGGCAGGGGGTCCCAATCAGCCCCAGCATTTT
CASSQDFRAGGPNQPQHF
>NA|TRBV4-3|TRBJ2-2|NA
TGCGCCAGCAGCCAAGACTGGGCGGCGAACACCGGGGAGCTGTTTTTT
CASSQDWAANTGELFF
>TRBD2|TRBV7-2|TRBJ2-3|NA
TGTGCCAGCAGCAGACTAGCGGGGTCTACGCAGTATTTT
CASSRLAGSTQYF
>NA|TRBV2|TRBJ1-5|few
TGTGCCAGCAGTGTCAGGGAGGGTCAGCCCCAGCATTTT
CASSVREGQPQHF
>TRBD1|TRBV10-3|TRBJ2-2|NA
TGTGCCATCGAACCCGGACAGGGGAGCCCCGGGGAGCTGTTTTTT
CAIEPGQGSPGELFF
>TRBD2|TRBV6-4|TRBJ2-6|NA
TGTGCCAGCAGCCCTAGCGGGGGGAGCTCTGGGGCCAACGTCCTGACTTTC
CASSPSGGSSGANVLTF
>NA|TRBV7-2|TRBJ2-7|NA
TGTGCCAGCAGTGTTTTATCCTACGAGCAGTACTTC
CASSVLSYEQYF
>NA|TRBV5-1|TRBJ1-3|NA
TGCGCCAGCAGCCCCAGGTTGGGGGACACCATATATTTT
CASSPRLGDTIYF
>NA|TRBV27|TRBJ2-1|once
TGTGCCAGCAGTTCTGCCCTCCGGGGCCGTCATGAGCAGTTCTTC
CASSSALRGRHEQFF
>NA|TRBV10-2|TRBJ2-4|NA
TGCGCCAGCAGTGGGCCCGCCGCAGCCAAAAACATTCAGTACTTC
CASSGPAAAKNIQYF
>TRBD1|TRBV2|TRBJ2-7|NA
TGTGCCAGCATCGATACCGGGACAGTGTCCTACGAGCAGTACTTC
CASIDTGTVSYEQYF
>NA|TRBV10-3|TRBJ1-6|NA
TGTGCCATCAGAATGGGGTTCCCTAATTCACCCCTCCACTTT
CAIRMGFPNSPLHF
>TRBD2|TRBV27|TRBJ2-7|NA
TGTGCCAGCAGTTTAATTCCTAGCGGATACTACGAGCAGTACTTC
CASSLIPSGYYEQYF
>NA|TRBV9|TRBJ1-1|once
TGTGCCAGCAGCGTTGGGAATGGGGACACTGAAGCTTTCTTT
CASSVGNGDTEAFF
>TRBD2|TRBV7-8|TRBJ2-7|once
TGTGCCAGCAGCTTAGCCGGGGGGGCGTCGGAGCAGTACTTC
CASSLAGGASEQYF
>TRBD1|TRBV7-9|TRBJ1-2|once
TGTGCCAGCAGCAATCAGGGGGTGTCTTCGTACACCTTC
CASSNQGVSSYTF
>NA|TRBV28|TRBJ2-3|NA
TGTGCCAGCAGTTTAGCTATTCGTGGTACGCAGTATTTT
CASSLAIRGTQYF
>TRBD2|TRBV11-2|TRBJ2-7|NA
TGTGCCAGCAGCTTAGATCCTGGACTAGCCTACGAGCAGTACTTC
CASSLDPGLAYEQYF
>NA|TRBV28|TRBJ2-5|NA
TGTGCCAGCACCGGCTCGGGTCGGGGGGAGACCCAGTACTTC
CASTGSGRGETQYF
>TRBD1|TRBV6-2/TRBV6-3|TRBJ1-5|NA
TGTGCCAGCAGTCAGGGACAGGGGAGTAGCCAGCCCCAGCATTTT
CASSQGQGSSQPQHF
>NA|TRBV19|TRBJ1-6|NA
TGTGCCAGTAGTATTTACAGGGATAATTCACCCCTCCACTTT
CASSIYRDNSPLHF
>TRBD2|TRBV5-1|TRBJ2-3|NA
TGCGCCAGCAGCTTGTTCCCCCCCCTAGCGGGGGGAACTAGCACAGATACGCAGTATTTT
CASSLFPPLAGGTSTDTQYF
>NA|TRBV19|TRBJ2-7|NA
TGTGCCAGTAGCTACAAGTTCTCCTACGAGCAGTACTTC
CASSYKFSYEQYF
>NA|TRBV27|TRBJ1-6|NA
TGTGCCAGCAGTTTAGGGGACCGCAATAATTCACCCCTCCACTTT
CASSLGDRNNSPLHF
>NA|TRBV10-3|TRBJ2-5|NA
TGTGCCATCAGTGATAGGGAAGAGACCCAGTACTTC
CAISDREETQYF
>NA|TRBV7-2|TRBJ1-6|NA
TGTGCGGGCGGGGGAAGTAATTCACCCCTCCACTTT
CAGGGSNSPLHF
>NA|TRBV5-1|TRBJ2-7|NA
TGCGCCAGCAGCTTGAGAGGGTTCTCCATGTACGAGCAGTACTTC
CASSLRGFSMYEQYF
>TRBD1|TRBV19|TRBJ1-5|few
TGTGCCAGTAGTGGGACAGGGGCTTATCAGCCCCAGCATTTT
CASSGTGAYQPQHF
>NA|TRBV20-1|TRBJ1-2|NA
TGCAGTGCCGTTCATATTGGCTACACCTTC
CSAVHIGYTF
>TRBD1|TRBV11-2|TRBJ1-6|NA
TGTGCCAGCAGCCCCGACAGGGAGGTAAATTCACCCCTCCACTTT
CASSPDREVNSPLHF
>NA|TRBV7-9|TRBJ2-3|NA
TGTGCCAGCAGCTCGTCAGTGTCCACAGATACGCAGTATTTT
CASSSSVSTDTQYF
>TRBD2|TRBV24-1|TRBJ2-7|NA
TGTGCCACCAGTGATTCTTCTAGCGGGAACTCCTACGAGCAGTACTTC
CATSDSSSGNSYEQYF
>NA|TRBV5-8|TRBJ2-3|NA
TGTGCCAGCAGCTTTCGCGGAAGCACAGATACGCAGTATTTT
CASSFRGSTDTQYF
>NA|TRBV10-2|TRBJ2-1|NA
TGCGCCAGCAGTGAGACCAGGGGCAGGGAGCAGTTCTTC
CASSETRGREQFF